This T cell receptor beta chain comes out of a study of beta chain features in type 1 diabetes. The study, taken as a whole, reports: The study found that naive, central memory and Treg TCRB repertoires appeared more similar in patients than in healthy donors. TCRB rearrangement may or may not be influenced by HLA type; here this remained unresolved.

Reverse transcribing all isolated RNA meant expressed TCRB transcripts were sequenced. Assay used: immunoSEQ multiplex PCR; TCRdb lists only in-frame clones, some missing. Here the sample spans roughly 450,000 clones, around 13% being singletons. A few counts support this clone. Antigen specificity is unknown. The source is a man under 40 in good health. Sample: naive CD4+ T cells from blood.

The CDR3 region is CASSPKTGFHTGELFF. The CDR3 nucleotides are TGTGCCAGCAGCCCGAAGACAGGGTTTCACACCGGGGAGCTGTTTTTT. The gene calls are TRBV14 and TRBJ2-2; 7 nucleotides agree with TRBD1. This CDR3 spans 16 amino acids. Trimming at V came to 4 bases and at J to 3 bases, leaving 8 bases not matched to a gene. The germline V gene encodes CDR1 SGHDN and CDR2 FVKESK.